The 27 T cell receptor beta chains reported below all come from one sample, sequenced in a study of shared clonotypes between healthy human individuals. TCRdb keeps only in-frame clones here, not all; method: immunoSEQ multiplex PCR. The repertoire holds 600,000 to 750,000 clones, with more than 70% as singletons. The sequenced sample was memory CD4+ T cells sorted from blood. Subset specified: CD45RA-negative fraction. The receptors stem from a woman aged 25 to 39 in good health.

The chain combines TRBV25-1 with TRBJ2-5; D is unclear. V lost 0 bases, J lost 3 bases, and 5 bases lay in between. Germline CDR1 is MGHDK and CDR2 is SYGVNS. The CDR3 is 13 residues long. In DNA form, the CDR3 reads TGTGCCAGCAGTGAATATCCTAAAGAGACCCAGTACTTC. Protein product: CASSEYPKETQYF.

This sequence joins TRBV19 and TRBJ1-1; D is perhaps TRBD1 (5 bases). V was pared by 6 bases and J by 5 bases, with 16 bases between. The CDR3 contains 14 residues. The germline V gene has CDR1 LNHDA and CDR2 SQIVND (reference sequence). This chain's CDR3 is CASSIQRGRTEAFF. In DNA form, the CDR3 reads TGTGCCAGTAGCATTCAGCGGGGGAGGACTGAAGCTTTCTTT.

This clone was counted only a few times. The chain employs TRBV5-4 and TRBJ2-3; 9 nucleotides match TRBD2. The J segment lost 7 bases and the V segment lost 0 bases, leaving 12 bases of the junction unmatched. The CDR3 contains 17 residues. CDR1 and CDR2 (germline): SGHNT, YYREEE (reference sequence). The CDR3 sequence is CASSLASGAGGGNTQYF. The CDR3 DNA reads TGTGCCAGCAGCTTGGCCTCGGGAGCGGGAGGCGGTAATACGCAGTATTTT.

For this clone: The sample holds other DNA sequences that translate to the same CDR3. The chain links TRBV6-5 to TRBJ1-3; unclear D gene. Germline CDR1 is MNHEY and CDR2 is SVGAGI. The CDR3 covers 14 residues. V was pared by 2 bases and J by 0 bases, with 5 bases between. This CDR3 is CASSYDDSGNTIYF. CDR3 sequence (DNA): TGTGCCAGCAGTTACGATGACTCTGGAAACACCATATATTTT.

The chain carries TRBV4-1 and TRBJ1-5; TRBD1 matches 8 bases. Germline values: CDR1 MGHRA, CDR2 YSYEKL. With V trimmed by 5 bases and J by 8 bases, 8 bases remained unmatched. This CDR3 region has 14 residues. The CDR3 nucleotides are TGCGCCAGCAGCAAAGGACAGGGCCGGGAGCCCCAGCATTTT. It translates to CASSKGQGREPQHF.

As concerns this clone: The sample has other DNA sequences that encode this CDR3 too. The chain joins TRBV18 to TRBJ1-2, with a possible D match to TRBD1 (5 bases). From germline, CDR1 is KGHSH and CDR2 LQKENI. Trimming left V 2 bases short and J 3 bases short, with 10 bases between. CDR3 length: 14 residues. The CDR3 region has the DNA TGTGCCAGCTCACCATCCGGGGGTGACTATGGCTACACCTTC. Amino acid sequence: CASSPSGGDYGYTF.

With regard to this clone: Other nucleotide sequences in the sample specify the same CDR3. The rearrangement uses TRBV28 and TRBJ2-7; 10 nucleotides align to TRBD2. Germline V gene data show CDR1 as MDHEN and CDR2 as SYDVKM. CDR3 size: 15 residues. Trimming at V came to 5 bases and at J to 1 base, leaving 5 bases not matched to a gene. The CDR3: CASSLSGRASYEQYF. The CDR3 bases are TGTGCCAGCAGTCTCAGCGGGAGGGCTTCCTACGAGCAGTACTTC.

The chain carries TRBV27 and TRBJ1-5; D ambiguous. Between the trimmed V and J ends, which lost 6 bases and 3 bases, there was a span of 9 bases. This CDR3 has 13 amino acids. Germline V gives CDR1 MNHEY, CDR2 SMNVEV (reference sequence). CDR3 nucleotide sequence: TGTGCCAGCAGCTGGGTGTACAATCAGCCCCAGCATTTT. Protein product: CASSWVYNQPQHF.

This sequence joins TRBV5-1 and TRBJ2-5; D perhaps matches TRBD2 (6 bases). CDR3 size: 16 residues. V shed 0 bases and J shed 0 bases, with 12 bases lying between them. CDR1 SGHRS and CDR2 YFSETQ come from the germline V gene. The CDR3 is CASSLAGGDHQETQYF. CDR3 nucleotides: TGCGCCAGCAGCTTGGCGGGCGGGGACCACCAAGAGACCCAGTACTTC.

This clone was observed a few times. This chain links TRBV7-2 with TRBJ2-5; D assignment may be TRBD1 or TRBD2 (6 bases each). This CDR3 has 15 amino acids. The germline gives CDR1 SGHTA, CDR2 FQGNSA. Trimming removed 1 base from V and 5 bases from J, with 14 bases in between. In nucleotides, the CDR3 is TGTGCCAGCAGCTTAGAAGGGCAGGGGAGGGAGACCCAGTACTTC. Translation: CASSLEGQGRETQYF.

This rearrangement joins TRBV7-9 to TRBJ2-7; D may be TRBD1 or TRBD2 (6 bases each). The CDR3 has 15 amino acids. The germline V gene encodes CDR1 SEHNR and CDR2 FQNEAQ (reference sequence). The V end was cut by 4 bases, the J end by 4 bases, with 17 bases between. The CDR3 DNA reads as TGTGCCAGCAGCTCGATCCGGGGGCAGGCATACGAGCAGTACTTC. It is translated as CASSSIRGQAYEQYF.

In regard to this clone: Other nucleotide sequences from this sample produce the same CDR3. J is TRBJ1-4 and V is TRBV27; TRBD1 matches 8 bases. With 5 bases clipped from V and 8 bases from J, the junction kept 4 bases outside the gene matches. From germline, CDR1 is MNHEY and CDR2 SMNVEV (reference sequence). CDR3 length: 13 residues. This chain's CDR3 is CASSPRTGEKLFF. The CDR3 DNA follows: TGTGCCAGCAGTCCCCGGACAGGGGAAAAACTGTTTTTT.

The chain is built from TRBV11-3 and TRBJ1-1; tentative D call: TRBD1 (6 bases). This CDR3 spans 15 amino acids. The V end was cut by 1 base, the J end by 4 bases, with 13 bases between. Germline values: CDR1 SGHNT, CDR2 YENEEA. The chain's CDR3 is CASSLGGGGGTEAFF. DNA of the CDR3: TGTGCCAGCAGCTTAGGCGGGGGGGGCGGCACTGAAGCTTTCTTT.

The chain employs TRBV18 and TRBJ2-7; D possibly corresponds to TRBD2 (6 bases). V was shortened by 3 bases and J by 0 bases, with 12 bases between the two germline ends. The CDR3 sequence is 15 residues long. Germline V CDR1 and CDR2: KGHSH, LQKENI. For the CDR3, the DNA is TGTGCCAGCTCACCGGGAAGGGACTCCTCCTACGAGCAGTACTTC. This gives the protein CASSPGRDSSYEQYF.

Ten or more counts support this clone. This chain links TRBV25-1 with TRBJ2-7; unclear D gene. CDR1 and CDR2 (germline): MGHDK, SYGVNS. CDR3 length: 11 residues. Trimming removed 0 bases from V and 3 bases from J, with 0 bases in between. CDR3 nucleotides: TGTGCCAGCAGTGAATACTACGAGCAGTACTTC. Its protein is CASSEYYEQYF.

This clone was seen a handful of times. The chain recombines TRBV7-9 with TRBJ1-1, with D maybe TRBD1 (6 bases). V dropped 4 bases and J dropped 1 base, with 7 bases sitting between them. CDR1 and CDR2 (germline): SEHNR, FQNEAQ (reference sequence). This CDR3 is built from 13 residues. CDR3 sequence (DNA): TGTGCCAGCAGCTCCAGGGGGAACACTGAAGCTTTCTTT. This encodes CASSSRGNTEAFF.

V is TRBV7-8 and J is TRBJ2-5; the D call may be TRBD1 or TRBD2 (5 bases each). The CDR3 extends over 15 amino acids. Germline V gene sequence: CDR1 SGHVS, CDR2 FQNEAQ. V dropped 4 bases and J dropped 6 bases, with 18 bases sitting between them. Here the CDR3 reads CASSSGRDGKKTQYF. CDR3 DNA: TGTGCCAGCAGCTCGGGACGTGATGGTAAGAAGACCCAGTACTTC.

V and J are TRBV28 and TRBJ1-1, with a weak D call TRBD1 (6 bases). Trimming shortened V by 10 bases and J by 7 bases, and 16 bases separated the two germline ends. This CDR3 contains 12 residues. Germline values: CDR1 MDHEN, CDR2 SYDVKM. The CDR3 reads CATTGTADEAFF. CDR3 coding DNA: TGTGCCACAACAGGGACGGCCGATGAAGCTTTCTTT.

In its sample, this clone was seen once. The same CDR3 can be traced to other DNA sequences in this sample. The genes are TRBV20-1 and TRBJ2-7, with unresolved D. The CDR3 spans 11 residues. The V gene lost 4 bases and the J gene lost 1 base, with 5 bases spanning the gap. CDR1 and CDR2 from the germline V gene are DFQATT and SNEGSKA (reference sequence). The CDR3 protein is CSATPSYEQYF. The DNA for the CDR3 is TGCAGTGCTACTCCTTCCTACGAGCAGTACTTC.

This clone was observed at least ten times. The DNA of the CDR3 is TGTGCCAGCAGCTTAGGGGTATACTATGGCTACACCTTC. It codes for CASSLGVYYGYTF. The chain uses TRBV7-9 and TRBJ1-2; D remains unclear. V lost 1 base, J lost 3 bases, and 6 bases lay in between. Germline CDR1 SEHNR, CDR2 FQNEAQ (reference sequence). This CDR3 contains 13 residues. Filled out from reference TRBV7-9 and TRBJ1-2, the complete variable domain reads DTGVSQNPRHKITKRGQNVTFRCDPISEHNRLYWYRQTLGQGPEFLTYFQNEAQLEKSRLLSDRFSAERPKGSFSTLEIQRTEQGDSAMYLCASSLGVYYGYTFGSGTRLTVV.

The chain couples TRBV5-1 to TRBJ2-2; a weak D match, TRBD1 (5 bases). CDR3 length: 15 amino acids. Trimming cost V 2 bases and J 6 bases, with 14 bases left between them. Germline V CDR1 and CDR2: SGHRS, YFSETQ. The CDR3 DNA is TGCGCCAGCAGCTTTCTTGGGGAAGGGGCCGGGGAGCTGTTTTTT. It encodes CASSFLGEGAGELFF.

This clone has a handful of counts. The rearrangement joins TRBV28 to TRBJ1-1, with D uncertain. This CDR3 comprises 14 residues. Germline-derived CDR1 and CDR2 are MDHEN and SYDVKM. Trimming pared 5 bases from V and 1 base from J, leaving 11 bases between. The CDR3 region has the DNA TGTGCCAGCAGTCCCCCTAGGGCGAACACTGAAGCTTTCTTT. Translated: CASSPPRANTEAFF.

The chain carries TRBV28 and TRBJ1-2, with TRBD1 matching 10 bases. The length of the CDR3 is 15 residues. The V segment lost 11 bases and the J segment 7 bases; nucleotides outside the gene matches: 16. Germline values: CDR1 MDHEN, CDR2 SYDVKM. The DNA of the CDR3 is TGTGCCGGAGGGACAGGGGCCTCGAGGACCGCTGGCTACACCTTC. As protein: CAGGTGASRTAGYTF.

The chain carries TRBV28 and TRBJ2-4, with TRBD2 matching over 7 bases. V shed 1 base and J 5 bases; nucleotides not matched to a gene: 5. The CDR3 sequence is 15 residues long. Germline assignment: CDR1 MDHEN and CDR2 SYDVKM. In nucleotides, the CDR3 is TGTGCCAGCAGTTTATTGACGGGAGGTCAAAACATTCAGTACTTC. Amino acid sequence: CASSLLTGGQNIQYF. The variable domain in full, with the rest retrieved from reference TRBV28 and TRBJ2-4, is DVKVTQSSRYLVKRTGEKVFLECVQDMDHENMFWYRQDPGLGLRLIYFSYDVKMKEKGDIPEGYSVSREKKERFSLILESASTNQTSMYLCASSLLTGGQNIQYFGAGTRLSVL.

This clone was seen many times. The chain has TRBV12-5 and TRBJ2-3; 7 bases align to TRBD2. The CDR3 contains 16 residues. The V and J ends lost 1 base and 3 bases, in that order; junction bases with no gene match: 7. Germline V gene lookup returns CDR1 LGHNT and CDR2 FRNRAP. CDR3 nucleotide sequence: TGTGCTAGTGGTTTGGGAAGCGGGATCCAGACAGATACGCAGTATTTT. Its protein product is CASGLGSGIQTDTQYF.

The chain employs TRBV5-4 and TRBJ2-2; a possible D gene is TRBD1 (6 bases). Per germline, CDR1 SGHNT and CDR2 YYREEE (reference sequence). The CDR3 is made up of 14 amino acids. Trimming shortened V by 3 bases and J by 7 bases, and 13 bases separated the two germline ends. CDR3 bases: TGTGCCAGCAGCTCAGCAGGGGTAGGCGGGGAGCTGTTTTTT. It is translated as CASSSAGVGGELFF.

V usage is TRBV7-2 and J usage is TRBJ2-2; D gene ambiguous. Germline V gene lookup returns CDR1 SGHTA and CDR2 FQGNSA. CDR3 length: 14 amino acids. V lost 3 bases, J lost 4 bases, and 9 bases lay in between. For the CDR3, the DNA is TGTGCCAGCAGCTTCACAAGACCCACCGGGGAGCTGTTTTTT. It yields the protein CASSFTRPTGELFF.